Listed below are T cell receptor beta chains from one sample, sequenced in a study of T cell repertoires in cytomegalovirus infection. TCRdb re-analysed the reads in MiXCR, keeping a single row per CDR3 protein. The sample records hundreds of thousands of distinct CDR3 sequences, about 9.1% being singletons. The sequenced sample consisted of PBMCs. These receptors originate from a human donor in good health (CMV status not recorded). Some clones in this sample may be carry-over from other donors' samples. Both conserved end residues are trimmed from each CDR3. The D gene is left open where the match is weak. Clone size is not always given. Where it is, it says once, few, many or a class for expanded clones.

D,length,V,size,CDR3
TRBD2,14,TRBV28,many,ASSPSGGAAYNEQF
-,12,TRBV20-1,many,SAPRGRGDYGYT
TRBD2,13,TRBV10-3,many,AIRTSGVSQDEQF
-,13,TRBV7-3,-,ASSLGREIDTEAF
-,9,TRBV29-1,many,SGVVGWELF
TRBD1,14,TRBV24-1,-,ATSDSGTGSTDTQY
TRBD1,13,TRBV7-2,many,ASSPGDSYNEKLF
TRBD1,12,TRBV19,many,ASSTGQGNSPLH
TRBD2,16,TRBV6-2/TRBV6-3,many,ASSRLIAGAQSTDTQY
TRBD2,13,TRBV29-1,-,SVELSAGGQNEQF
TRBD2,12,TRBV20-1,many,SAKTSGTQETQY
-,13,TRBV25-1,few,ASRGPRGARETQY
TRBD1,17,TRBV5-5,-,ASSFFPPPRDRANTEAF
TRBD1,16,TRBV7-9,many,ASSGGGTGISSGYGYT
-,14,TRBV28,many,ASSSSPVGGSETQY
-,10,TRBV25-1,-,ASSEVKGEAF
-,9,TRBV7-2,many,ASSLSRVQF
-,13,TRBV7-9,many,ASSRKAATNEKLF
-,13,TRBV7-2,many,ASSLGGTPPYEQY
-,11,TRBV29-1,-,SVYRGYTGELF
-,14,TRBV12-3/TRBV12-4,many,ASSPPVREGSQPQH
-,13,TRBV9,many,ASSVVGAFYNEQF
-,11,TRBV20-1,-,SALRGIYQPQH
-,12,TRBV20-1,few,SAGWRGAQETQY
-,15,TRBV20-1,few,SARASPDRPNTGELF
-,13,TRBV7-2,many,ASSLWGRATDTQY
-,12,TRBV5-6,-,ASSLVVLIHEQY
-,12,TRBV20-1,-,SARAPSVQETQY
-,10,TRBV29-1,many,SVEPGGETQY